This T cell receptor (beta chain) was sequenced for a study of blood T cell repertoires in COVID-19. Overall study context: Spain, Italy and the United States supplied samples that represented acute and convalescent COVID-19.

Repertoires were generated with immunoSEQ multiplex PCR, while TCRdb's copy carries only in-frame clones and drops some. The repertoire holds about 260,000 clones, with around 92% as singletons. In Seattle, patients joined the study during active infection and were tracked longitudinally. This CDR3 region has 17 residues. Germline loops: CDR1 SGHDN, CDR2 FVKESK. Germline trimming cut 2 bases from V and 2 bases from J; bases unmatched to any gene: 11. The specimen sequenced was peripheral blood. The TCR originated in a person in their late teens or twenties with COVID-19, enrolled during active disease. The chain joins TRBV14 to TRBJ2-7; 8 bases align to TRBD2. CDR3 sequence reads: CASSQSLNGGATYEQYF. The CDR3 DNA follows: TGTGCCAGCAGCCAATCCCTCAACGGGGGGGCCACCTACGAGCAGTACTTC.